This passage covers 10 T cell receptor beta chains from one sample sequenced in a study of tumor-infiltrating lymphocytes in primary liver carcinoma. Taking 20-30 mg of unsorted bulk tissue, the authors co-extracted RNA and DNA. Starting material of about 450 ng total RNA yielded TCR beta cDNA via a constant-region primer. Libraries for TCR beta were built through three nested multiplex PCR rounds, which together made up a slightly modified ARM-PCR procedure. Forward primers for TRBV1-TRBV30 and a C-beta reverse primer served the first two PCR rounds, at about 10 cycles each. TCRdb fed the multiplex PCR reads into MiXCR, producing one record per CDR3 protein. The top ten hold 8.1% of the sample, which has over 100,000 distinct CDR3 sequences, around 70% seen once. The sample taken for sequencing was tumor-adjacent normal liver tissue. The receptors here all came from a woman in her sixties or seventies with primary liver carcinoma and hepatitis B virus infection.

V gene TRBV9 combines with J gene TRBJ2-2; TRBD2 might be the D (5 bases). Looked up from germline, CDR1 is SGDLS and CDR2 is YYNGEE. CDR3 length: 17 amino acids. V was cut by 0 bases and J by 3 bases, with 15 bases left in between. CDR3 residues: CASSVEASPWDTGELFF. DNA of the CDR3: TGTGCCAGCAGCGTAGAGGCTAGCCCTTGGGACACCGGGGAGCTGTTTTTT. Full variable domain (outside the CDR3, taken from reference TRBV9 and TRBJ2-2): DSGVTQTPKHLITATGQRVTLRCSPRSGDLSVYWYQQSLDQGLQFLIQYYNGEERAKGNILERFSAQQFPDLHSELNLSSLELGDSALYFCASSVEASPWDTGELFFGEGSRLTVL.

The CDR3 DNA sequence: TGTGCCAGCAGCCTCCGGAGCCTCAATCAGCCCCAGCATTTT. Amino acid sequence: CASSLRSLNQPQHF. The rearrangement uses TRBV4-2 and TRBJ1-5; D is unclear. This CDR3 comprises 14 residues. V lost 4 bases and J lost 3, with 10 bases in between. The germline gives CDR1 LGHNA, CDR2 YNFKEQ.

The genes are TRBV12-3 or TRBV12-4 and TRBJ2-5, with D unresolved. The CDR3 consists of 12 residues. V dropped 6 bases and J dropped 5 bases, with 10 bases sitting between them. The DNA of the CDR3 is TGTGCCAGCAGATTGTGGCGCGAGACCCAGTACTTC. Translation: CASRLWRETQYF.

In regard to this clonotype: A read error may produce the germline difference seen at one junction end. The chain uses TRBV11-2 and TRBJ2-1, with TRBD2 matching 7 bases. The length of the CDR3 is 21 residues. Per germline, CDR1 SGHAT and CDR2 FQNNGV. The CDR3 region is CASSLGWASGERSKTYNEQFF. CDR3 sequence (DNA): TGTGCCAGCAGCTTAGGATGGGCTAGCGGAGAGAGAAGCAAAACCTATAATGAGCAGTTCTTC.

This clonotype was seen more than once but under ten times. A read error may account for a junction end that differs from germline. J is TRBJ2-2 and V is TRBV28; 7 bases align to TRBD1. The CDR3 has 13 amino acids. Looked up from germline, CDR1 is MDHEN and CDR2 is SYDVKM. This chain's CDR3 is CAGRQGNTGELFF. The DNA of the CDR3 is TGTGCCGGCAGACAGGGTAACACCGGGGAGCTGTTTTTT.

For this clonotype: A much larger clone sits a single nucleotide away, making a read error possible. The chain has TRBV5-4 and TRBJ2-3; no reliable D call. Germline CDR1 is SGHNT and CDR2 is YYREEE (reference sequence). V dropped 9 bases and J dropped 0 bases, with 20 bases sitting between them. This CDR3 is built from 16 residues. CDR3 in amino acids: CAIGPPFGASTDTQYF. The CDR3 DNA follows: TGTGCCATCGGTCCCCCATTTGGTGCTAGCACAGATACGCAGTATTTT.

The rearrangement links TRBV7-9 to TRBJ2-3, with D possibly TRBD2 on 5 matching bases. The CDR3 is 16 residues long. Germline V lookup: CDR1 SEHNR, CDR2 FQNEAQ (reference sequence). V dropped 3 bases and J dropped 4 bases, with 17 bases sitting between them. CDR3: CASSFRSGQGPDTQYF. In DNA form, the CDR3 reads TGTGCCAGCAGCTTTAGGAGCGGTCAAGGCCCAGATACGCAGTATTTT.

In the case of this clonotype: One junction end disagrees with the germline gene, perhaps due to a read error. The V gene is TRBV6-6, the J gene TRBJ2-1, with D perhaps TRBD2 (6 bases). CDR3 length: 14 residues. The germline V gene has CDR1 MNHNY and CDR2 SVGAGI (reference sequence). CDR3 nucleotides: TGTGCCAGCGCCCACGGGGGTTCCTACATTGAGCAGTTCTTC. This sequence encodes CASAHGGSYIEQFF.

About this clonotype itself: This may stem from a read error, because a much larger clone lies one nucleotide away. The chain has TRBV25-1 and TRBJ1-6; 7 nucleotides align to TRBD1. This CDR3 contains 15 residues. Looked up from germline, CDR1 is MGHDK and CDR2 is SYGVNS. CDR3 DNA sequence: TGTGCCGGCAGTCGACAGGGCGACTATAATTCACCCCTCCACTTT. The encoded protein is CAGSRQGDYNSPLHF.

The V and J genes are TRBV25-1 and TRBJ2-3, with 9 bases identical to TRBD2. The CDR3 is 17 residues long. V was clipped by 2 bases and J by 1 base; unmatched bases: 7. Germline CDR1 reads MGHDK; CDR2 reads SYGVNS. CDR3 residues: CASSEATSGWGTDTQYF. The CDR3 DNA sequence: TGTGCCAGCAGTGAAGCTACTAGCGGGTGGGGCACAGATACGCAGTATTTT.